This is a list of T cell receptor beta chains from one sample in a study of blood T cell repertoires in COVID-19. Sequencing used immunoSEQ multiplex PCR; TCRdb keeps in-frame clones, though not all of them. The sample yields more than 300,000 clones, around 86% seen once. The sample was peripheral blood. Source of these receptors: a woman aged 50 to 65 with COVID-19, enrolled during active disease. Both conserved end residues are part of each CDR3.

j_gene | v_gene | len | CDR3aa
TRBJ1-2 | TRBV7-9 | 15 | CASSRDRGLAYGYTF
TRBJ1-2 | TRBV15 | 16 | CATSRDRARVNYGYTF
TRBJ2-7 | TRBV9 | 16 | CASSEGPAGGPYEQYF
TRBJ2-7 | TRBV4-3 | 13 | CASSQDRAYEQYF
TRBJ2-3 | TRBV9 | 17 | CASSRGLAGAGTDTQYF
TRBJ2-1 | TRBV2 | 14 | CASRDRGSYNEQFF
TRBJ1-1 | TRBV2 | 13 | CASSVTGGTEAFF
TRBJ2-1 | TRBV29-1 | 15 | CSVEGWAGGTYEQFF
TRBJ2-7 | TRBV18 | 14 | CASSPPGTVYEQYF
TRBJ2-3 | TRBV5-1 | 15 | CASSLGQGHGDTQYF
TRBJ1-3 | TRBV3-1/TRBV3-2 | 15 | CASSQGLRSGNTIYF
TRBJ2-1 | TRBV5-6 | 16 | CASSGAGLAGVNEQFF
TRBJ2-1 | TRBV19 | 11 | CASSIQNEQFF
TRBJ2-2 | TRBV2 | 15 | CASSPTGGNTGELFF
TRBJ1-1 | TRBV3-1/TRBV3-2 | 14 | CASSQGVRNTEAFF
TRBJ2-5 | TRBV6-5 | 15 | CASSPGTSGIETQYF
TRBJ1-5 | TRBV5-1 | 16 | CASSLVAGYSNQPQHF
TRBJ1-1 | TRBV5-1 | 15 | CASSLVLGHSTEAFF
TRBJ2-7 | TRBV19 | 18 | CASSIQARDRGSSYEQYF
TRBJ2-7 | TRBV12-3/TRBV12-4 | 13 | CASSFDREDEQYF
TRBJ2-2 | TRBV21-1 | 18 | CASSKVKGGSANTGELFF
TRBJ2-2 | TRBV2 | 14 | CASTSDRDTGELFF
TRBJ2-7 | TRBV5-4 | 11 | CASSSSREQYF
TRBJ2-2 | TRBV27 | 15 | CASSKGGSSAGELFF
TRBJ2-1 | TRBV7-9 | 15 | CASSSTSGSYYEQFF
TRBJ1-5 | TRBV2 | 16 | CASSAMGQGSNQPQHF
TRBJ2-2 | TRBV3-1/TRBV3-2 | 16 | CASSLGLAGEVGELFF
TRBJ1-4 | TRBV6-5 | 16 | CASSWTVDATNEKLFF
TRBJ2-5 | TRBV24-1 | 15 | CATSDSGRAGETQYF
TRBJ2-1 | TRBV20-1 | 14 | CSASLGEMGNEQFF
TRBJ1-2 | TRBV6-6 | 15 | CASSQGRGWDYGYTF
TRBJ2-7 | TRBV11-1 | 13 | CANKRRGSYEQYF
TRBJ2-1 | TRBV6-5 | 15 | CASMIIAGGSSEQFF
TRBJ2-7 | TRBV27 | 13 | CASRYRVIHEQYF
TRBJ2-2 | TRBV7-9 | 14 | CASSLAGVAGELFF
TRBJ1-1 | TRBV14 | 13 | CASSQSLNTEAFF
TRBJ1-2 | TRBV4-2 | 15 | CASSLSSGAGDGYTF
TRBJ2-7 | TRBV5-4 | 13 | CASSLDRGLGQYF
TRBJ1-6 | TRBV6-1 | 14 | CASSEGQQDSPLHF
TRBJ2-7 | TRBV12-5 | 13 | CASVSGSSYEQYF
TRBJ1-4 | TRBV9 | 17 | CASSVAGGAFQDEKLFF
TRBJ2-3 | TRBV5-1 | 16 | CASSPLAGGSTDTQYF
TRBJ2-5 | TRBV27 | 16 | CASSPGTEVYQETQYF
TRBJ2-5 | TRBV10-3 | 15 | CATEAGGMVQETQYF
TRBJ1-1 | TRBV19 | 13 | CASSIAVNTEAFF
TRBJ2-1 | TRBV5-1 | 16 | CASRPTSGILNNEQFF
TRBJ1-5 | TRBV7-9 | 16 | CASSLEAGGYDQPQHF
TRBJ1-5 | TRBV7-8 | 16 | CASSAGTVYSNQPQHF
TRBJ2-7 | TRBV2 | 14 | CASSEIGRGYEQYF
TRBJ1-1 | TRBV18 | 13 | CASSQGSDTEAFF
TRBJ1-3 | TRBV30 | 13 | CAWSGQRRNTIYF
TRBJ1-3 | TRBV30 | 15 | CAWRGDSSSGNTIYF
TRBJ2-7 | TRBV10-1 | 15 | CASSEYSGGFLEQYF
TRBJ2-6 | TRBV11-2 | 18 | CASSRGRGILGGANVLTF
TRBJ2-7 | TRBV5-6 | 16 | CASSLRGTGGSYEQYF